What follows describes a single T cell receptor (beta chain). Its antigen is still unknown. Per the germline V gene, CDR1 is SGHDN and CDR2 is FVKESK. This CDR3 has 13 amino acids. The V end lost 4 bases, the J end lost 5 bases, and 9 bases lay between the germline ends. This sample is drawn from a study of cytotoxic CD8 clonotypes in ibrutinib-treated CLL. Study information: Response was recorded as partial in approximately 24 patients and complete in 2; at median around 68 months, approximately 15 remained remitted and roughly 12 had progressed.

Study-wide findings and caveats: Clonality went up at the time of ibrutinib response, stayed stable in sustained remission, and later dropped back toward its baseline level at progression.

Assay: immunoSEQ multiplex PCR; the TCRdb copy retains only in-frame clones and omits some. The sample has around 20,000 clones, roughly 75% seen once. The clonotype was recovered from a human donor with chronic lymphocytic leukemia. The chain employs TRBV14 and TRBJ2-1, with a weak D call TRBD2 (5 bases). The material sequenced was PBMCs, taken before ibrutinib treatment. The CDR3, as DNA: TGTGCCAGCAGCCCGCTGCGGGACAATGAGCAGTTCTTC. Amino acids: CASSPLRDNEQFF.